A single sample is the source of the 27 T cell receptor beta chains below, sequenced in a study of T cell responses to AZD1222 COVID-19 vaccine. Data came from immunoSEQ multiplex PCR; TCRdb stores just in-frame clones and leaves some out. This repertoire shows over 120,000 clones, about 94% found once; its top ten account for 5.1%. The starting material was peripheral blood, obtained on day 0 of AZD1222 vaccination. The receptors here all came from an adult in good health.

This CDR3 reads CSVERGEYGYTF. As DNA, the CDR3 is TGCAGCGTTGAGAGGGGAGAATATGGCTACACCTTC. This rearrangement joins TRBV29-1 to TRBJ1-2, with a possible D match to TRBD1 (5 bases). The germline V gene encodes CDR1 SQVTM and CDR2 ANQGSEA. This CDR3 is built from 12 residues. The V and J ends lost 3 bases and 5 bases respectively, with 10 bases between them.

The table lists this clone with a few counts. V and J are TRBV30 and TRBJ1-1; possibly TRBD1 for D (5 bases). V lost 3 bases and J 0 bases, leaving 8 bases between the germline ends. There are 13 residues in the CDR3. Germline CDR1 reads GTSNPN; CDR2 reads SVGIG (reference sequence). The CDR3: CAWSGAMNTEAFF. The CDR3 DNA reads TGTGCCTGGAGCGGGGCCATGAACACTGAAGCTTTCTTT. Based on the CDR3 plus reference TRBV30 and TRBJ1-1, the full variable domain is SQTIHQWPATLVQPVGSPLSLECTVEGTSNPNLYWYRQAAGRGLQLLFYSVGIGQISSEVPQNLSASRPQDRQFILSSKKLLLSDSGFYLCAWSGAMNTEAFFGQGTRLTVV.

Here the CDR3 DNA reads TGCGCCAGCAGCTTGTACCCCGCCGCCCCCACCGGGGAGCTGTTTTTT. It is translated as CASSLYPAAPTGELFF. The rearrangement uses TRBV5-1 and TRBJ2-2, with D unresolved. Germline CDR1 is SGHRS and CDR2 is YFSETQ. Trimming pared 1 base from V and 4 bases from J, leaving 14 bases between. This CDR3 region has 16 residues.

This rearrangement joins TRBV5-6 to TRBJ2-3; D gene unclear. Deletions cut 2 bases from V and 4 bases from J, with 8 bases between. The CDR3 loop spans 13 amino acids. Germline V CDR1 and CDR2: SGHDT, YYEEEE. Here the CDR3 DNA reads TGTGCCAGCAGCTTATTTTTCGCAGATACGCAGTATTTT. This sequence encodes CASSLFFADTQYF.

This chain uses TRBV5-1 with TRBJ2-7; possibly TRBD1 or TRBD2 for D (6 bases each). The germline V gene has CDR1 SGHRS and CDR2 YFSETQ. Trimming shortened V by 5 bases and J by 4 bases, and 16 bases separated the two germline ends. This CDR3 region has 14 residues. This chain's CDR3 is CASRNREEPYEQYF. The CDR3 DNA reads TGCGCCAGCAGGAACAGGGAGGAGCCTTACGAGCAGTACTTC.

This clone was seen more than once but under ten times. This sequence joins TRBV7-3 and TRBJ2-2; unclear D gene. This CDR3 spans 15 amino acids. Germline CDR1 reads SGHTA; CDR2 reads FQGTGA. With 8 bases removed from V and 3 bases from J, the gap between germline ends came to 16 bases. The CDR3 sequence: CASSLWHSHTGELFF. The CDR3 DNA reads TGTGCCAGCTCCCTTTGGCACTCGCACACCGGGGAGCTGTTTTTT.

The rearrangement joins TRBV15 to TRBJ2-2; no reliable D call. Germline-derived CDR1 and CDR2 are LNHNV and YYDKDF (reference sequence). The CDR3 is 12 amino acids. The ends were cut back, 4 bases at V and 5 bases at J, with 5 bases in the middle. The CDR3 region is CATSTFTGELFF. The CDR3, as DNA: TGTGCCACCAGCACCTTTACCGGGGAGCTGTTTTTT.

This chain connects TRBV6-5 to TRBJ2-1; D remains unclear. V was shortened by 4 bases and J by 4 bases, with 11 bases between the two germline ends. Germline CDR1 MNHEY, CDR2 SVGAGI. CDR3 size: 14 residues. The CDR3: CASSSATAYNEQFF. The CDR3 region has the DNA TGTGCCAGCAGTTCGGCAACGGCTTACAATGAGCAGTTCTTC.

This clone was seen a single time. The chain couples TRBV7-9 to TRBJ1-4; the D gene is possibly TRBD1 (6 bases). From germline, CDR1 is SEHNR and CDR2 FQNEAQ (reference sequence). The CDR3 length is 15 residues. The V end lost 0 bases, the J end lost 8 bases, and 13 bases lay between the germline ends. The DNA for the CDR3 is TGTGCCAGCAGCTTAGCGAGCGGGACAATCGAAAAACTGTTTTTT. Protein product: CASSLASGTIEKLFF.

This chain links TRBV6-5 with TRBJ2-2; D uncertain. The CDR3 extends over 12 amino acids. The V and J ends lost 6 bases and 1 base respectively, with 3 bases between them. The germline gives CDR1 MNHEY, CDR2 SVGAGI. The CDR3, as DNA: TGTGCCAGCAGCCGGAACACCGGGGAGCTGTTTTTT. This encodes CASSRNTGELFF.

This clone was observed a single time. The J gene is TRBJ2-7, the V gene TRBV28; TRBD2 matches 9 bases. Germline V gene sequence: CDR1 MDHEN, CDR2 SYDVKM. This CDR3 has 14 residues. V shed 8 bases, J shed 4 bases, and the junction held 9 bases outside the gene matches. In DNA form, the CDR3 reads TGTGCCAGCCAGGGGCTAGCGGGGTCTTACGAGCAGTACTTC. It encodes CASQGLAGSYEQYF.

This clone has only a few counts. The chain is built from TRBV4-1 and TRBJ1-4; TRBD1 might be the D (6 bases). Germline V gives CDR1 MGHRA, CDR2 YSYEKL. V was clipped by 0 bases and J by 6 bases, with 11 bases between them. CDR3 length: 15 residues. CDR3 residues: CASSQERGLDEKLFF. CDR3 sequence (DNA): TGCGCCAGCAGCCAAGAACGGGGGCTAGATGAAAAACTGTTTTTT.

This chain uses TRBV11-1 with TRBJ1-1; 7 bases are a match to TRBD1. The CDR3 runs to 14 residues. Trimming at V came to 2 bases and at J to 5 bases, leaving 5 bases not matched to a gene. CDR1 and CDR2 (germline): SGHAT, FQDESV (reference sequence). CDR3 bases: TGTGCCAGCAGCTTATACGGGACAGCAACTGAAGCTTTCTTT. It codes for CASSLYGTATEAFF.

This clone was counted only a few times. Here the CDR3 reads CSVEDRANEQFF. The DNA of the CDR3 is TGCAGCGTTGAAGATAGGGCCAATGAGCAGTTCTTC. The chain links TRBV29-1 to TRBJ2-1; D remains unclear. V lost 0 bases and J lost 6, with 6 bases in between. CDR3 length equals 12 residues. Germline V gene data show CDR1 as SQVTM and CDR2 as ANQGSEA.

The chain links TRBV18 to TRBJ2-3, with no clear D. The CDR3 is 15 residues long. The germline V gene has CDR1 KGHSH and CDR2 LQKENI. Trimming pared 1 base from V and 2 bases from J, leaving 10 bases between. CDR3 in amino acids: CASSPRSWSTDTQYF. Here the CDR3 DNA reads TGTGCCAGCTCACCACGGTCTTGGTCCACAGATACGCAGTATTTT.

This chain uses TRBV20-1 with TRBJ2-1, with D perhaps matching TRBD2 (6 bases). CDR3 size: 12 residues. Germline-derived CDR1 and CDR2 are DFQATT and SNEGSKA (reference sequence). V lost 3 bases to trimming and J lost 7 bases, with 10 bases between them. The CDR3: CSASPSANEQFF. The CDR3 nucleotides are TGCAGTGCTAGTCCTAGCGCAAATGAGCAGTTCTTC.

This clone was observed a single time. V and J are TRBV5-1 and TRBJ2-5; 7 bases are a match to TRBD2. Germline V gene sequence: CDR1 SGHRS, CDR2 YFSETQ. V was pared by 1 base and J by 5 bases, with 8 bases of the junction left unmatched. The CDR3 runs to 15 residues. DNA of the CDR3: TGCGCCAGCAGCTTGTTGACGGGAGGCTTGGAGACCCAGTACTTC. Protein product: CASSLLTGGLETQYF.

V is TRBV7-9 and J is TRBJ2-3; TRBD1 aligns across 9 bases. Germline lookup yields CDR1 SEHNR and CDR2 FQNEAQ (reference sequence). The CDR3 runs 16 residues. V gave up 5 bases and J gave up 6 bases; unmatched junction bases: 12. CDR3 coding DNA: TGTGCCAGCAGCCTACCATGGACAGGGACAGGGGATACGCAGTATTTT. It specifies CASSLPWTGTGDTQYF.

This sequence joins TRBV23-1 and TRBJ2-1; a weak D match, TRBD2 (6 bases). TRBV23-1 is an ORF for which the function is uncertain. CDR3 length: 15 residues. V shed 0 bases and J shed 3 bases, with 9 bases lying between them. The CDR3 reads CASSQSWEDYNEQFF. In DNA, the CDR3 is TGCGCCAGCAGTCAATCTTGGGAGGACTACAATGAGCAGTTCTTC.

J is TRBJ1-5 and V is TRBV30; D might be TRBD1 (6 bases). The CDR3 covers 15 residues. Germline CDR1 GTSNPN, CDR2 SVGIG (reference sequence). The V and J ends lost 1 base and 4 bases respectively, with 14 bases between them. CDR3 protein: CAWSDGRGSNQPQHF. The CDR3 DNA sequence: TGTGCCTGGAGTGACGGCAGGGGAAGTAATCAGCCCCAGCATTTT.

This chain links TRBV14 with TRBJ1-6; possible D gene TRBD1, 6 bases. V lost 4 bases to trimming and J lost 10 bases, with 14 bases between them. Germline V CDR1 and CDR2: SGHDN, FVKESK. The CDR3 contains 14 residues. The CDR3 spells CASSPNRVESPLHF. The CDR3 DNA is TGTGCCAGCAGCCCGAACAGGGTTGAGTCACCCCTCCACTTT.

This chain links TRBV7-8 with TRBJ1-2; 8 nucleotides line up with TRBD1. CDR3 length: 14 amino acids. Per the germline V gene, CDR1 is SGHVS and CDR2 is FQNEAQ. J was trimmed by 4 bases and V by 4 bases; bases with no gene match: 5. CDR3 in DNA: TGTGCCAGCAGCTCCAGGGGGCTTAGCTATGGCTACACCTTC. Amino acid sequence: CASSSRGLSYGYTF.

The rearrangement uses TRBV7-2 and TRBJ1-5; no firm D call. CDR1 SGHTA and CDR2 FQGNSA come from the germline V gene. The ends were cut back, 2 bases at V and 4 bases at J, with 9 bases in the middle. This CDR3 is built from 14 residues. In nucleotides, the CDR3 is TGTGCCAGCAGCTTATCGGGATGGAATCAGCCCCAGCATTTT. This encodes CASSLSGWNQPQHF.

The chain has TRBV19 and TRBJ1-3, with D hard to call. CDR3 length equals 12 residues. Germline V CDR1 and CDR2: LNHDA, SQIVND (reference sequence). Deletions cut 6 bases from V and 5 bases from J, with 8 bases between. The CDR3 DNA reads as TGTGCCAGTAGGGGTGCACGAAACACCATATATTTT. This gives the protein CASRGARNTIYF.

The CDR3 DNA reads TGTGCCAGCAGCCAAGAAATCTATGGCTACACCTTC. It translates to CASSQEIYGYTF. This chain uses TRBV3-1 (or the pseudogene TRBV3-2) with TRBJ1-2; the D is unclear. Trimming pared 0 bases from V and 4 bases from J, leaving 3 bases between. CDR1 is LGHDT, CDR2 YNNKEL, per germline (reference sequence). The CDR3 is made up of 12 amino acids.

The CDR3 spells CASSQVGETSYNEQFF. In nucleotides, the CDR3 is TGCGCCAGCAGCCAAGTAGGAGAAACTAGCTACAATGAGCAGTTCTTC. The rearrangement uses TRBV4-1 and TRBJ2-1; a weak D match, TRBD2 (5 bases). Germline V lookup: CDR1 MGHRA, CDR2 YSYEKL. The CDR3 has 16 amino acids. V was pared by 1 base and J by 3 bases, with 13 bases between.

J is TRBJ2-7 and V is TRBV3-1 (or the pseudogene TRBV3-2), with unresolved D. The CDR3 is 13 residues long. Germline V gene sequence: CDR1 LGHDT, CDR2 YNNKEL (reference sequence). Trimming shortened V by 4 bases and J by 2 bases, and 9 bases separated the two germline ends. The CDR3 sequence is CASSLQETYEQYF. The CDR3 bases are TGTGCCAGCAGCCTTCAGGAAACCTACGAGCAGTACTTC.